The clone carrying this TCR beta chain was seen only a few times. Amplification targeted TCR beta CDR3 regions from RNA transcripts. HTBI primers drove first-round RT-PCR of the TCR CDR3. TCRdb itself ran the multiplex PCR reads through MiXCR, one entry per CDR3 protein. This sample carries roughly 130,000 distinct CDR3 sequences, around 20% of them seen once, and the ten largest clones take about 67%. The PBMCs had their origin in around 9.1 ml of fresh peripheral blood. This specimen belongs to a study of T cells in Graves' hyperthyroidism and ophthalmopathy. The CDR3 covers 11 residues. V dropped 6 bases and J dropped 5; count of bases not matched to a gene: 2. Germline assignment: CDR1 DFQATT and CDR2 SNEGSKA (reference sequence).

The sample was blood. The chain uses TRBV20-1 and TRBJ2-3, with 7 positions matching TRBD1. The sequence was collected from a woman aged 45-65 years with Graves' hyperthyroidism that later progressed to Graves' ophthalmopathy. The CDR3 region is CSAGGVDTQYF. CDR3 sequence (DNA): TGCAGTGCAGGGGGCGTAGATACGCAGTATTTT.